This T cell receptor (beta chain) was documented in a study of shared T cell receptors in the human thymus. Using immunoSEQ multiplex PCR, the repertoire was profiled, and TCRdb retains in-frame clones only, with some absent. Here the sample spans hundreds of thousands of clones, roughly 88% being singletons. Germline loops: CDR1 MDHEN, CDR2 SYDVKM. The CDR3 has 17 amino acids. V was clipped by 0 bases and J by 3 bases; unmatched bases: 5. This clone came up once. This sample was shared with a second study, whose subject was human thymus T cells.

The clonotype originates from a boy younger than two with a congenital heart defect. The sequenced material came from thymocytes. The V call is TRBV28, the J call TRBJ2-2; TRBD1 matches 9 bases. CDR3 coding DNA: TGTGCCAGCAGTTTATGGACAGGGGGGCCGGACACCGGGGAGCTGTTTTTT. Its protein product is CASSLWTGGPDTGELFF. Variable domain in full (rest from reference TRBV28 and TRBJ2-2): DVKVTQSSRYLVKRTGEKVFLECVQDMDHENMFWYRQDPGLGLRLIYFSYDVKMKEKGDIPEGYSVSREKKERFSLILESASTNQTSMYLCASSLWTGGPDTGELFFGEGSRLTVL.